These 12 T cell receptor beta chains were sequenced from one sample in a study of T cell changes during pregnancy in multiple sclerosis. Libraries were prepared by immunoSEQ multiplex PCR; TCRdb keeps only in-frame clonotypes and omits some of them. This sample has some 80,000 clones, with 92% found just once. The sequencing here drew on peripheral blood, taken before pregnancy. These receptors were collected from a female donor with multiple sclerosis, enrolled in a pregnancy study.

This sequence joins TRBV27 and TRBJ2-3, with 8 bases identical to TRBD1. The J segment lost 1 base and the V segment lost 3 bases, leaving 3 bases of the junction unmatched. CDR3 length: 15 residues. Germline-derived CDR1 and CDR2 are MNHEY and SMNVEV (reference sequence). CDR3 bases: TGTGCCAGCAGTTTTTTACAGGGGGGCACAGATACGCAGTATTTT. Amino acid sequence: CASSFLQGGTDTQYF.

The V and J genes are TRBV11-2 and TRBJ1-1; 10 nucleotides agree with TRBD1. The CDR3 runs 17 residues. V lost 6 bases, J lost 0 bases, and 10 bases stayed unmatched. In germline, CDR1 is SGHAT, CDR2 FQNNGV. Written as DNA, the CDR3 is TGTGCCAGCAGACGACCGGGACAGGGGAGGATGAACACTGAAGCTTTCTTT. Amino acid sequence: CASRRPGQGRMNTEAFF.

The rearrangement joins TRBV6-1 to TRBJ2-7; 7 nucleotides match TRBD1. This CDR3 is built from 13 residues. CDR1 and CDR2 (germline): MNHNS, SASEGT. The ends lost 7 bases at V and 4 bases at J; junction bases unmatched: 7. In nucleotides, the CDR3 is TGTGCCAGCACGGGACAGCCACGTTACGAGCAGTACTTC. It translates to CASTGQPRYEQYF.

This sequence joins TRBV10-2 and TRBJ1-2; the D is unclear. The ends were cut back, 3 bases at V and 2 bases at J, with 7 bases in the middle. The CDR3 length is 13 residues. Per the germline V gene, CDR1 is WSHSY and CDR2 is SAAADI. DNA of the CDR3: TGCGCCAGCAGTGATGGCAGAAACTATGGCTACACCTTC. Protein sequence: CASSDGRNYGYTF.

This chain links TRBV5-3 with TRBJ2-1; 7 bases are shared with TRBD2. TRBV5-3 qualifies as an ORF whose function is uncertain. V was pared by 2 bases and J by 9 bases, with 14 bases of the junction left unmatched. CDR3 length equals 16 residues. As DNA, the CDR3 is TGTGCCAGAAGCTTCCAGAGACTAGCTCGGGGTAGTGAGCAGTTCTTC. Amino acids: CARSFQRLARGSEQFF.

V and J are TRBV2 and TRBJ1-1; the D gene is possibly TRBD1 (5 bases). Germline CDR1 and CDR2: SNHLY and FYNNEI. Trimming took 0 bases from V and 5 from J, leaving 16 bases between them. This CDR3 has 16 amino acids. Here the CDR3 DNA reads TGTGCCAGCAGTGAAGCCCTAACACAGGTGAGGACTGAAGCTTTCTTT. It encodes CASSEALTQVRTEAFF.

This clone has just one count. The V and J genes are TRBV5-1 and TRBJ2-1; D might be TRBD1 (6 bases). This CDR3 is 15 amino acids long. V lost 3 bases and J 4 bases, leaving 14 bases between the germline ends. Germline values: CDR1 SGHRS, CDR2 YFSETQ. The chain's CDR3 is CASSSDSSSYNEQFF. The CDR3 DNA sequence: TGCGCCAGCAGCTCGGACAGCTCCAGTTACAATGAGCAGTTCTTC.

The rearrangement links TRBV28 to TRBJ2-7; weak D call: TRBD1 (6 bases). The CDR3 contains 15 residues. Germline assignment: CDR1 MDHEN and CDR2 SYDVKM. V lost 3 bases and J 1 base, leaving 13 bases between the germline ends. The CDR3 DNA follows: TGTGCCAGCAGTTTTAGGGGGACGAAATCCTACGAGCAGTACTTC. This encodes CASSFRGTKSYEQYF.

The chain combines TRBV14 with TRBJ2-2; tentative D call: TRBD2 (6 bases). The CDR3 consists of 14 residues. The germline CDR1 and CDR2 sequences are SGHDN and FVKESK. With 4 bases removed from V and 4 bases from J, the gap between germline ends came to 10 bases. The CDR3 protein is CASSRETSTGELFF. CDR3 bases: TGTGCCAGCAGCCGGGAGACTAGCACCGGGGAGCTGTTTTTT. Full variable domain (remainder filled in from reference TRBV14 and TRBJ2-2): EAGVTQFPSHSVIEKGQTVTLRCDPISGHDNLYWYRRVMGKEIKFLLHFVKESKQDESGMPNNRFLAERTGGTYSTLKVQPAELEDSGVYFCASSRETSTGELFFGEGSRLTVL.

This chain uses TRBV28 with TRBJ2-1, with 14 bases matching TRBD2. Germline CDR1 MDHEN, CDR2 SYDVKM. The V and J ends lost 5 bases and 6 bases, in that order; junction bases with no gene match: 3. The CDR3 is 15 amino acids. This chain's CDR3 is CASSTGTSGSNEQFF. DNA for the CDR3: TGTGCCAGCAGTACCGGGACTAGCGGGAGCAATGAGCAGTTCTTC.

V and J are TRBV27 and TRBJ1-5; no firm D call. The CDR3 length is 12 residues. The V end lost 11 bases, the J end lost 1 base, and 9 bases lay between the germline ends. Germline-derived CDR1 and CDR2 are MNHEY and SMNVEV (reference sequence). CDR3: CASRQSNQPQHF. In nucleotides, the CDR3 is TGTGCCTCCAGGCAGAGCAATCAGCCCCAGCATTTT.

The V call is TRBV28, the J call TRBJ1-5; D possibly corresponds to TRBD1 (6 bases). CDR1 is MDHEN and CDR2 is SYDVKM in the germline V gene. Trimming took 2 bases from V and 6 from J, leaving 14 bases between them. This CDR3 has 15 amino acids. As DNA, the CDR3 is TGTGCCAGCAGTTTAGTATTTGGGGGCGGTCAGCCCCAGCATTTT. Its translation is CASSLVFGGGQPQHF.